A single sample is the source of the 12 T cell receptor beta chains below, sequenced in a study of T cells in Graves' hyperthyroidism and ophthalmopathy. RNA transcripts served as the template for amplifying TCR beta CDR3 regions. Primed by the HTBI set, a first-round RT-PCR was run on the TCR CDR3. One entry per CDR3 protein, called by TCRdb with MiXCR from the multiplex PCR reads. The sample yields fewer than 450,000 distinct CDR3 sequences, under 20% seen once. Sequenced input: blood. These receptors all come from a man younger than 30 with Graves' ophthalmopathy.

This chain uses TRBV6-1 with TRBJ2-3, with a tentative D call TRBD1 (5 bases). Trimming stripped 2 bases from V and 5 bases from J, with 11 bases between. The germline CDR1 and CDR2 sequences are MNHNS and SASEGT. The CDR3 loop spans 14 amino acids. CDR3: CASSELGVEDTQYF. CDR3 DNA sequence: TGTGCCAGCAGTGAACTAGGGGTTGAAGATACGCAGTATTTT.

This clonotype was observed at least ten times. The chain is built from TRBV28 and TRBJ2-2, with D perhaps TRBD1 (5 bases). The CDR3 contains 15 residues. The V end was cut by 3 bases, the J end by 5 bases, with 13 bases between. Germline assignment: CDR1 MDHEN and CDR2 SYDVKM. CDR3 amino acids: CASSLAGKYTGELFF. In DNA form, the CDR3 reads TGTGCCAGCAGTTTGGCAGGGAAGTATACCGGGGAGCTGTTTTTT.

CDR3 nucleotides: TGTGCCACGAGGACCTCTGGGGCCAACGTCCTGACTTTC. Protein product: CATRTSGANVLTF. The rearrangement joins TRBV15 to TRBJ2-6; D gene uncertain. V lost 9 bases and J lost 0, with 6 bases in between. Germline CDR1 is LNHNV and CDR2 is YYDKDF (reference sequence). The length of the CDR3 is 13 residues.

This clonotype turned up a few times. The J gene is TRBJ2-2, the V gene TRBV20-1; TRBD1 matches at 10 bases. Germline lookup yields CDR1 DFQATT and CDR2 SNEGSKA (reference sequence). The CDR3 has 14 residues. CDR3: CSGGTGDLGGELFF. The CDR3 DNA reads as TGCAGCGGGGGGACAGGGGATCTTGGCGGGGAGCTGTTTTTT.

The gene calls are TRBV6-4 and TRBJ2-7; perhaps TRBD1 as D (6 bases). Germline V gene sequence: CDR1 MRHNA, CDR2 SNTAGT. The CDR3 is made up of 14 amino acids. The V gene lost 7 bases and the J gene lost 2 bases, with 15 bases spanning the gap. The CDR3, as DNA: TGTGCCAGCAAGGCCGGGACACTCACCTACGAGCAGTACTTC. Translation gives CASKAGTLTYEQYF.

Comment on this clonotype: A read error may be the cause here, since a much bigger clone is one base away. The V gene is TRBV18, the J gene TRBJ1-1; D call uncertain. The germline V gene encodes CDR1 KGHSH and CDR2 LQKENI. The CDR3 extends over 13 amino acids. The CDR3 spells CASSPRFGPEALF. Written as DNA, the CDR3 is TGTGCCAGCTCACCACGATTCGGTCCTGAAGCTCTCTTT.

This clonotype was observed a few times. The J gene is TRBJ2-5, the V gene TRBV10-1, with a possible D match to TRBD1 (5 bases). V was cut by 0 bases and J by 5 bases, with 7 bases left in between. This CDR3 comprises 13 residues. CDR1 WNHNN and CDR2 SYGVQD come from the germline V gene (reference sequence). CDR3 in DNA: TGCGCCAGCAGTGAGTCCAGGGCGGAGACCCAGTACTTC. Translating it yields CASSESRAETQYF.

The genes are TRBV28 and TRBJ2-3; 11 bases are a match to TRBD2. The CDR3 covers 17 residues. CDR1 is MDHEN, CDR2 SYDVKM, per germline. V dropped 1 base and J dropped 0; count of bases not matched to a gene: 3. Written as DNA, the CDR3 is TGTGCCAGCAGTTTATTAGCGGGGGGGACCAGCACAGATACGCAGTATTTT. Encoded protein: CASSLLAGGTSTDTQYF.

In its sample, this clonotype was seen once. CDR3 nucleotides: TGCAGTGCTAGCGGAGCCACCCCCAATGAGCAGTTCTTC. Translating it yields CSASGATPNEQFF. This chain joins TRBV20-1 and TRBJ2-1, with no clear D. This CDR3 contains 13 residues. The V gene's germline CDR1 is DFQATT and CDR2 SNEGSKA (reference sequence). Trimming cost V 3 bases and J 6 bases, with 12 bases left between them.

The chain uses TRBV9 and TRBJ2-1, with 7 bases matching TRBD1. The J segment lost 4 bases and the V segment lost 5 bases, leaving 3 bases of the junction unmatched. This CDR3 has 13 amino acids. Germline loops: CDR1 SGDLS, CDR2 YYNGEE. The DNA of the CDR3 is TGTGCCAGCAGTGGACAGGATTACAATGAGCAGTTCTTC. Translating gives CASSGQDYNEQFF. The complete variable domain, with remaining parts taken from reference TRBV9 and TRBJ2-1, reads DSGVTQTPKHLITATGQRVTLRCSPRSGDLSVYWYQQSLDQGLQFLIQYYNGEERAKGNILERFSAQQFPDLHSELNLSSLELGDSALYFCASSGQDYNEQFFGPGTRLTVL.

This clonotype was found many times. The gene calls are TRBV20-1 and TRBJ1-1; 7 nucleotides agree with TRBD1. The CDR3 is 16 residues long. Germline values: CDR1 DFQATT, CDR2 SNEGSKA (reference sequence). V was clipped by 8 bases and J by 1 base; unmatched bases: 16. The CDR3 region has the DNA TGCAGTTACCCGCCGGACAGGATAGGGAGGAACACTGAAGCTTTCTTT. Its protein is CSYPPDRIGRNTEAFF.

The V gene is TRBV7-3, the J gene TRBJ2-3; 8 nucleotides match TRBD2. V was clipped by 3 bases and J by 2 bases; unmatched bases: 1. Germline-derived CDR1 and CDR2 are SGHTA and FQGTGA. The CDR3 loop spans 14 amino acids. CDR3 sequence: CASSLGLVTDTQYF. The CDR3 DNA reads TGTGCCAGCAGCTTGGGACTAGTCACAGATACGCAGTATTTT.